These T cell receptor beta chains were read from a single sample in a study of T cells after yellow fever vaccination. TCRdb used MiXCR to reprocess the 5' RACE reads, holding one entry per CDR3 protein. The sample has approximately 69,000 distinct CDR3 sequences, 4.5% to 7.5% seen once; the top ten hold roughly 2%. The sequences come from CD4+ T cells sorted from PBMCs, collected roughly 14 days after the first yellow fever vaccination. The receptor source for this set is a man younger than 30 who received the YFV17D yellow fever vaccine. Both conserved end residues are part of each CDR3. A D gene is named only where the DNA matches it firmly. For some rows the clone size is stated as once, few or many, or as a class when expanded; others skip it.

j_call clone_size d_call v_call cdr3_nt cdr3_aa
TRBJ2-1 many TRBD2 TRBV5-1 TGCGCCAGCAGCGCGGCAGGGAGGGGTGGTGGTGAGCAGTTCTTC CASSAAGRGGGEQFF
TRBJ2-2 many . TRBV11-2 TGTGCCAGCAGCTTACCTGCGAACACCGGGGAGCTGTTTTTT CASSLPANTGELFF
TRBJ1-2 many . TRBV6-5 TGTGCCAGCAGTTACCAACAGGGATACTATGGCTACACCTTC CASSYQQGYYGYTF
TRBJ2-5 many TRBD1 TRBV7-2 TGTGCCAGCAGTCTCGTCAACAGGGGGGATAAGACCCAGTACTTC CASSLVNRGDKTQYF
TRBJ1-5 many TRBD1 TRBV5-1 TGCGCCAGCAGCTCCCTGCGGGGACAGGAGGCGGGCAATCAGCCCCAGCATTTT CASSSLRGQEAGNQPQHF
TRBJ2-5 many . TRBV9 TGTGCCAGCAGCAGCCACAGGGGAGGCGAGACCCAGTACTTC CASSSHRGGETQYF
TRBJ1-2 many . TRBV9 TGTGCCAGCAGCGTAGAAGCGTCTAACTATGGCTACACCTTC CASSVEASNYGYTF
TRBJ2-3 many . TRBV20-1 TGCAGTGCTAGAGATTTTGCGAGCAGCACAGATACGCAGTATTTT CSARDFASSTDTQYF
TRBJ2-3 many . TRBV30 TGTGCCTGGAGTGTCGGGGGACGGTCGTCGCAGTATTTT CAWSVGGRSSQYF
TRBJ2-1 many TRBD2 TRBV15 TGTGCCACCAGCAGAGATCGGGGGACTAGGCCTTATGAGCAGTTCTTC CATSRDRGTRPYEQFF
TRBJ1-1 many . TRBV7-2 TGTGCCAGCAGCTTAGTGCTAGTTGAAGCTTTCTTT CASSLVLVEAFF
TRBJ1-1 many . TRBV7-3 TGTGCCAGCTCGCGGGAGCCGAACACTGAAGCTTTCTTT CASSREPNTEAFF
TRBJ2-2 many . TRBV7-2 TGTGCCAGCAGCTTAGAGCCGGGGTCGAACACCGGGGAGCTGTTTTTT CASSLEPGSNTGELFF
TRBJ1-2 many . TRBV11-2 TGTGCCAGCAGCCCCCCCGGAAGCGCCAGGGATGGCTACACCTTC CASSPPGSARDGYTF
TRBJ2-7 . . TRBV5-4 TGTGCCAGCAGGTACGACAGCGCCTACGAGCAGTACTTC CASRYDSAYEQYF